Listed here are 19 T cell receptor beta chains from one sample, sequenced in a study of PD-L1 blockade in urothelial cancer. The method was immunoSEQ multiplex PCR; TCRdb's version includes in-frame clones alone and lacks a portion of them. The sample shows 45,000 to 60,000 clones, 85% to 90% of them seen only once. Time point of the sample: pretreatment peripheral blood. The sequencing here drew on PBMCs, taken around atezolizumab (anti-PD-L1) treatment. These receptors all come from an older man with urothelial cancer.

This clone turned up a few times. The rearrangement links TRBV18 to TRBJ1-1; D unclear. This CDR3 spans 13 amino acids. Trimming took 3 bases from V and 0 from J, leaving 5 bases between them. The germline CDR1 and CDR2 sequences are KGHSH and LQKENI. CDR3 amino acids: CASSPRVNTEAFF. DNA for the CDR3: TGTGCCAGCTCACCGAGAGTGAACACTGAAGCTTTCTTT.

CDR3 protein: CASSLVREETQYF. The CDR3 nucleotides read TGTGCCAGCAGCTTAGTCAGGGAAGAGACCCAGTACTTC. The rearrangement links TRBV7-8 to TRBJ2-5; D is possibly TRBD1 (5 bases). The CDR3 is 13 residues long. Germline CDR1 and CDR2: SGHVS and FQNEAQ. Trimming took 1 base from V and 3 from J, leaving 6 bases between them.

The chain has TRBV6-1 and TRBJ1-1, with 9 bases lining up with TRBD1. CDR1 is MNHNS and CDR2 is SASEGT in the germline V gene. The CDR3 covers 15 residues. The V segment lost 6 bases and the J segment 6 bases; nucleotides outside the gene matches: 11. Here the CDR3 reads CASRVVWTGDSEAFF. The CDR3 coding sequence is TGTGCCAGCAGAGTAGTATGGACAGGGGATTCTGAAGCTTTCTTT.

This sequence joins TRBV13 and TRBJ2-7; the match to TRBD2 covers 7 bases. The CDR3 sequence is 14 residues long. Trimming took 2 bases from V and 1 from J; bases not matched to a gene: 2. Germline lookup yields CDR1 PRHDT and CDR2 FYEKMQ (reference sequence). In DNA form, the CDR3 reads TGTGCCAGCAGCTTAAAGCGGGGTTCCTACGAGCAGTACTTC. Its protein is CASSLKRGSYEQYF.

The chain joins TRBV5-1 to TRBJ2-7; D call uncertain. Germline assignment: CDR1 SGHRS and CDR2 YFSETQ. V was pared by 1 base and J by 3 bases, with 8 bases between. There are 13 residues in the CDR3. CDR3 amino acids: CASSLSQVYEQYF. The CDR3 DNA reads TGCGCCAGCAGCTTGTCCCAGGTCTACGAGCAGTACTTC.

This sequence joins TRBV5-5 and TRBJ1-4; tentative D call: TRBD1 (6 bases). V gave up 2 bases and J gave up 5 bases, with 13 bases separating them. The CDR3 is 15 residues long. Per germline, CDR1 SGHKS and CDR2 YYEKEE (reference sequence). The CDR3 loop is CASSFSGVSNEKLFF. The CDR3 DNA reads as TGTGCCAGCAGCTTCTCAGGGGTTTCGAATGAAAAACTGTTTTTT. Supplemented by reference TRBV5-5 and TRBJ1-4, the full variable domain reads DAGVTQSPTHLIKTRGQQVTLRCSPISGHKSVSWYQQVLGQGPQFIFQYYEKEERGRGNFPDRFSARQFPNYSSELNVNALLLGDSALYLCASSFSGVSNEKLFFGSGTQLSVL.

V and J are TRBV28 and TRBJ2-2; 7 bases agree with TRBD1. CDR3 length: 17 amino acids. V lost 5 bases to trimming and J lost 4 bases; unmatched junction nucleotides: 13. Germline CDR1 reads MDHEN; CDR2 reads SYDVKM. DNA for the CDR3: TGTGCCAGCAGTCCCTCCGGGACAGCCGAACGCACCGGGGAGCTGTTTTTT. It translates to CASSPSGTAERTGELFF. The whole variable domain, filled in from reference TRBV28 and TRBJ2-2, reads DVKVTQSSRYLVKRTGEKVFLECVQDMDHENMFWYRQDPGLGLRLIYFSYDVKMKEKGDIPEGYSVSREKKERFSLILESASTNQTSMYLCASSPSGTAERTGELFFGEGSRLTVL.

J is TRBJ1-1 and V is TRBV27, with D hard to call. CDR1 is MNHEY, CDR2 SMNVEV, per germline (reference sequence). V lost 0 bases and J 6 bases, leaving 14 bases between the germline ends. This CDR3 is built from 15 residues. Here the CDR3 reads CASSLSGEGFPEAFF. The CDR3 DNA sequence: TGTGCCAGCAGTTTATCGGGTGAGGGCTTCCCTGAAGCTTTCTTT.

The gene calls are TRBV5-4 and TRBJ2-7; possible D gene TRBD2, 5 bases. The CDR3 runs to 16 residues. Trimming removed 4 bases at V and 2 bases at J, with 19 bases between. Germline V CDR1 and CDR2: SGHNT, YYREEE (reference sequence). The DNA of the CDR3 is TGTGCCAGCAGCCCCGTGCCGGAGGTAATCACCTACGAGCAGTACTTC. This sequence encodes CASSPVPEVITYEQYF.

The V and J genes are TRBV19 and TRBJ1-4; 10 bases agree with TRBD1. J lost 6 bases, V lost 6 bases, and 10 bases had no gene match. Germline CDR1 is LNHDA and CDR2 is SQIVND (reference sequence). CDR3 length: 16 amino acids. As DNA, the CDR3 is TGTGCCAGTAGGGGAGGTACCGGGACAGGGGATGAAAAACTGTTTTTT. Protein product: CASRGGTGTGDEKLFF.

The gene calls are TRBV5-1 and TRBJ2-1; D not certain. This CDR3 is built from 13 residues. Germline V gene lookup returns CDR1 SGHRS and CDR2 YFSETQ. V lost 1 base to trimming and J lost 9 bases, with 11 bases between them. The CDR3 region is CASSLIFPGEQFF. The DNA for the CDR3 is TGCGCCAGCAGCTTGATATTTCCGGGTGAGCAGTTCTTC.

In this sample, this clone turned up once. CDR3 DNA: TGTGCCAGCAGTTTTCGGGCGGGAGGTACCTACGAGCAGTACTTC. Protein product: CASSFRAGGTYEQYF. The chain uses TRBV27 and TRBJ2-7; 8 nucleotides match TRBD2. CDR3 length: 15 amino acids. Trimming removed 3 bases from V and 2 bases from J; junction bases left unmatched: 6. Germline V gene lookup returns CDR1 MNHEY and CDR2 SMNVEV (reference sequence).

The chain couples TRBV5-1 to TRBJ2-5, with D tentatively TRBD1 (6 bases). The V and J ends lost 1 base and 2 bases respectively, with 12 bases between them. Per the germline V gene, CDR1 is SGHRS and CDR2 is YFSETQ. The CDR3 is 15 amino acids. In nucleotides, the CDR3 is TGCGCCAGCAGCTTGTGGGGACAACCGCAAGAGACCCAGTACTTC. Protein product: CASSLWGQPQETQYF.

CDR3 residues: CASSLAQLAGIYEQYF. In DNA form, the CDR3 reads TGCGCCAGCAGCTTGGCCCAGCTAGCGGGAATCTACGAGCAGTACTTC. The chain joins TRBV5-1 to TRBJ2-7, with 9 nucleotides matching TRBD2. The V and J ends lost 0 bases and 3 bases, in that order; junction bases with no gene match: 7. The length of the CDR3 is 16 residues. Germline CDR1 is SGHRS and CDR2 is YFSETQ.

The chain employs TRBV6-1 and TRBJ1-5, with D tentatively TRBD1 (5 bases). CDR1 is MNHNS, CDR2 SASEGT, per germline. The V end was cut by 5 bases, the J end by 3 bases, with 11 bases between. This CDR3 is built from 14 residues. CDR3 DNA: TGTGCCAGCAGTAGGCAGGGAAACAATCAGCCCCAGCATTTT. It yields the protein CASSRQGNNQPQHF.

This chain uses TRBV7-8 with TRBJ2-1; 13 bases align to TRBD2. This CDR3 spans 13 amino acids. The V gene's germline CDR1 is SGHVS and CDR2 FQNEAQ. In nucleotides, the CDR3 is TGTGCAGTGGGACTAGCGGGGAACAATGAGCAGTTCTTC. Protein sequence: CAVGLAGNNEQFF.

This CDR3 reads CASSLGGGGFYNTEAFF. The DNA for the CDR3 is TGTGCCAGCAGCTTAGGTGGGGGGGGGTTTTATAACACTGAAGCTTTCTTT. The chain uses TRBV7-2 and TRBJ1-1, with D maybe TRBD1 (5 bases). V shed 1 base and J shed 2 bases, with 17 bases lying between them. Germline values: CDR1 SGHTA, CDR2 FQGNSA. This CDR3 has 17 residues.

This chain uses TRBV5-6 with TRBJ2-6; 7 bases are a match to TRBD1. J gave up 0 bases and V 4 bases, and 4 bases lay outside the gene matches. Germline V lookup: CDR1 SGHDT, CDR2 YYEEEE. The CDR3 runs 16 residues. The CDR3 loop reads CASSPTGYSGANVLTF. CDR3 in DNA: TGTGCCAGCAGCCCGACAGGGTACTCTGGGGCCAACGTCCTGACTTTC.

The chain is built from TRBV18 and TRBJ2-1; 9 nucleotides line up with TRBD2. Germline V gene lookup returns CDR1 KGHSH and CDR2 LQKENI. The CDR3 totals 16 residues. Trimming at V came to 3 bases and at J to 7 bases, leaving 10 bases not matched to a gene. CDR3 coding DNA: TGTGCCAGCTCACCGGCGGTAACCACTAGCGGGAATGAGCAGTTCTTC. It is translated as CASSPAVTTSGNEQFF.